This T cell receptor (beta chain) was captured by sequencing in a study of blood T cell repertoires in COVID-19. Germline-derived CDR1 and CDR2 are MNHEY and SMNVEV (reference sequence). J gave up 8 bases and V 2 bases, and 6 bases lay outside the gene matches. The CDR3 is made up of 16 amino acids. Measured with immunoSEQ multiplex PCR; TCRdb has only the in-frame clones, and not every one. The table has approximately 260,000 clones, about 90% seen once; the top ten hold around 1.9%. The V gene is TRBV27, the J gene TRBJ2-1; TRBD2 aligns across 13 bases. Sequenced input: PBMCs or T cells enriched from blood (not recorded which). The source of this sequence is a woman aged 60 to 75 who had recovered from COVID-19. The CDR3: CASSLRGLAGVYEQFF. The DNA for the CDR3 is TGTGCCAGCAGTTTAAGAGGACTAGCGGGAGTGTATGAGCAGTTCTTC.